The 26 T cell receptor beta chains below come from one sample, sequenced in a study of cytomegalovirus exposure and HLA in healthy donors. Primers included in the PCR were 60 Vbeta and 13 Jbeta primers. The protocol was immunoSEQ multiplex PCR, while the TCRdb copy is restricted to in-frame clones and leaves out a portion. The clone table shows 200,000 or so clones, with the ten largest holding around 0.7%. Sequencing used PBMCs. The receptors here all came from a boy younger than 18 in good health and CMV-seronegative.

The chain carries TRBV6-1 and TRBJ2-3; 10 bases map to TRBD2. With V trimmed by 10 bases and J by 2 bases, 6 bases remained unmatched. Germline CDR1 and CDR2: MNHNS and SASEGT. The CDR3 contains 14 residues. The CDR3 DNA reads as TGTGCCACCTCACTAGCGGGGTACACAGATACGCAGTATTTT. This codes for CATSLAGYTDTQYF.

This chain links TRBV28 with TRBJ2-2; D might be TRBD2 (5 bases). V was clipped by 6 bases and J by 7 bases, with 12 bases between them. The CDR3 runs to 13 residues. From germline, CDR1 is MDHEN and CDR2 SYDVKM. The CDR3 bases are TGTGCCAGCAGCCCACGGGGTGTCGGGGAGCTGTTTTTT. Its translation: CASSPRGVGELFF. Full variable domain (rest looked up from reference TRBV28 and TRBJ2-2): DVKVTQSSRYLVKRTGEKVFLECVQDMDHENMFWYRQDPGLGLRLIYFSYDVKMKEKGDIPEGYSVSREKKERFSLILESASTNQTSMYLCASSPRGVGELFFGEGSRLTVL.

V gene TRBV15 combines with J gene TRBJ1-2, with a weak D call TRBD1 (5 bases). CDR3 size: 13 residues. Trimming took off 6 bases at V and 4 bases at J, with 12 bases between the two ends. Germline V gene sequence: CDR1 LNHNV, CDR2 YYDKDF (reference sequence). CDR3 sequence: CATRATEAYGYTF. In DNA, the CDR3 is TGTGCCACCAGAGCGACAGAAGCCTATGGCTACACCTTC.

The chain combines TRBV2 with TRBJ1-2, with TRBD1 matching over 8 bases. The CDR3 is made up of 16 amino acids. Germline V gene sequence: CDR1 SNHLY, CDR2 FYNNEI. With 6 bases clipped from V and 5 bases from J, the junction kept 14 bases outside the gene matches. CDR3 loop: CASSANWQGAVYGYTF. The CDR3 nucleotides are TGTGCCAGCAGCGCCAATTGGCAGGGGGCAGTTTATGGCTACACCTTC.

This chain links TRBV5-6 with TRBJ1-5; D call uncertain. V shed 4 bases and J shed 3 bases, with 14 bases lying between them. The CDR3 has 15 residues. Germline CDR1 and CDR2: SGHDT and YYEEEE. The CDR3 region has the DNA TGTGCCAGCAGCCACCGGGGTCAATCCAATCAGCCCCAGCATTTT. Its protein product is CASSHRGQSNQPQHF.

The chain recombines TRBV7-9 with TRBJ1-1; D is uncertain. CDR3 length: 11 amino acids. Deletions cut 5 bases from V and 2 bases from J, with 3 bases between. Germline values: CDR1 SEHNR, CDR2 FQNEAQ (reference sequence). The CDR3 DNA sequence: TGTGCCAGCAGCCTTAACACTGAAGCTTTCTTT. Translated: CASSLNTEAFF.

V and J are TRBV27 and TRBJ2-3; possibly TRBD1 for D (5 bases). The V end lost 6 bases, the J end lost 4 bases, and 14 bases lay between the germline ends. From germline, CDR1 is MNHEY and CDR2 SMNVEV (reference sequence). The CDR3 is 14 amino acids. CDR3 in DNA: TGTGCCAGCAGGCTGACCAGGGTGGCAGATACGCAGTATTTT. Translating it yields CASRLTRVADTQYF.

CDR3 loop: CSVETGTYEQYF. DNA for the CDR3: TGCAGCGTTGAAACAGGGACCTACGAGCAGTACTTC. V gene TRBV29-1 combines with J gene TRBJ2-7; maybe TRBD1 (6 bases). The CDR3 covers 12 residues. Germline CDR1 and CDR2: SQVTM and ANQGSEA. V lost 2 bases and J 2 bases, leaving 7 bases between the germline ends.

This chain connects TRBV6-1 to TRBJ2-2; TRBD1 might be the D (6 bases). The CDR3 length is 15 residues. The germline V gene has CDR1 MNHNS and CDR2 SASEGT. Trimming stripped 2 bases from V and 6 bases from J, with 13 bases between. The CDR3 coding sequence is TGTGCCAGCAGTGAATATCGCCCAGGGGCCGGGGAGCTGTTTTTT. It is translated as CASSEYRPGAGELFF.

This chain joins TRBV5-1 and TRBJ2-3; no definite D call. This CDR3 is built from 14 residues. Trimming stripped 5 bases from V and 2 bases from J, with 12 bases between. Germline assignment: CDR1 SGHRS and CDR2 YFSETQ. The chain's CDR3 is CASSLARPTDTQYF. In DNA form, the CDR3 reads TGCGCCAGCAGTCTCGCGAGGCCCACAGATACGCAGTATTTT.

The chain is built from TRBV10-3 and TRBJ2-7, with TRBD1 matching 7 bases. The CDR3 has 14 amino acids. The V gene's germline CDR1 is ENHRY and CDR2 SYGVKD. The trim removed 10 bases at V and 0 bases at J, leaving 9 bases unmatched. Here the CDR3 reads CASRPWDSSYEQYF. The CDR3 nucleotides are TGTGCCAGCCGACCCTGGGACAGCTCCTACGAGCAGTACTTC.

The chain combines TRBV5-6 with TRBJ2-1; 8 nucleotides align to TRBD1. This CDR3 region has 13 residues. Trimming took 4 bases from V and 10 from J; bases not matched to a gene: 7. Germline V lookup: CDR1 SGHDT, CDR2 YYEEEE. The CDR3 nucleotides are TGTGCCAGCAGCATCCAGGGGGCAGGGGAGCAGTTCTTC. Amino acid sequence: CASSIQGAGEQFF.

This chain connects TRBV4-1 to TRBJ1-4; TRBD1 matches at 8 bases. J lost 3 bases, V lost 2 bases, and 14 bases had no gene match. From germline, CDR1 is MGHRA and CDR2 YSYEKL. The CDR3 totals 19 residues. CDR3 coding DNA: TGCGCCAGCAGCCAAAGGGGATACAGGGGGAGAACTTCTAATGAAAAACTGTTTTTT. It codes for CASSQRGYRGRTSNEKLFF.

V and J are TRBV30 and TRBJ1-5; the match to TRBD1 covers 7 bases. Germline V gives CDR1 GTSNPN, CDR2 SVGIG (reference sequence). Trimming removed 2 bases from V and 4 bases from J; junction bases left unmatched: 2. The CDR3 extends over 13 amino acids. The CDR3 region is CAWSQGVNQPQHF. The CDR3 DNA follows: TGTGCCTGGAGTCAGGGGGTTAATCAGCCCCAGCATTTT. Full variable domain (rest looked up from reference TRBV30 and TRBJ1-5): SQTIHQWPATLVQPVGSPLSLECTVEGTSNPNLYWYRQAAGRGLQLLFYSVGIGQISSEVPQNLSASRPQDRQFILSSKKLLLSDSGFYLCAWSQGVNQPQHFGDGTRLSIL.

V usage is TRBV7-6 and J usage is TRBJ2-7, with a tentative D call TRBD2 (6 bases). V dropped 0 bases and J dropped 6 bases, with 9 bases sitting between them. The CDR3 has 13 residues. Germline V gene lookup returns CDR1 SGHVS and CDR2 FNYEAQ. The CDR3 DNA reads as TGTGCCAGCAGCTTAGCGAGGCGGGGCGAGCAGTACTTC. Its protein is CASSLARRGEQYF.

The gene calls are TRBV4-3 and TRBJ1-5, with D possibly matching TRBD1 (5 bases). V was clipped by 2 bases and J by 2 bases, with 10 bases between them. The CDR3 is made up of 15 amino acids. The germline gives CDR1 LGHNA, CDR2 YSLEER. The CDR3 region is CASSQRGYGNQPQHF. The CDR3 nucleotides are TGCGCCAGCAGCCAAAGGGGTTATGGCAATCAGCCCCAGCATTTT.

The chain links TRBV19 to TRBJ1-1, with D maybe TRBD1 (5 bases). The CDR3 covers 15 residues. Germline V gives CDR1 LNHDA, CDR2 SQIVND (reference sequence). V dropped 5 bases and J dropped 4 bases, with 17 bases sitting between them. The CDR3 DNA follows: TGTGCCAGTAGTTGGGGGGTGGGGGGATCCACTGAAGCTTTCTTT. Its protein product is CASSWGVGGSTEAFF.

The V call is TRBV7-2, the J call TRBJ1-2; no firm D call. Per germline, CDR1 SGHTA and CDR2 FQGNSA. The CDR3 has 15 amino acids. Deletions cut 5 bases from V and 8 bases from J, with 21 bases between. The CDR3 loop reads CASSRERQVSTGYTF. CDR3 nucleotides: TGTGCCAGCAGCCGAGAGCGCCAAGTTTCCACCGGCTACACCTTC.

This sequence joins TRBV7-9 and TRBJ2-2; 8 bases match TRBD1. This CDR3 is built from 13 residues. V lost 10 bases and J lost 5; bases outside the gene matches: 6. Germline V gene data show CDR1 as SEHNR and CDR2 as FQNEAQ (reference sequence). In nucleotides, the CDR3 is TGTGCCATAGGACAGGGCGAAACCGGGGAGCTGTTTTTT. Encoded protein: CAIGQGETGELFF.

V and J are TRBV5-8 and TRBJ1-2, with 9 bases identical to TRBD1. The V and J ends lost 5 bases and 8 bases, in that order; junction bases with no gene match: 10. The CDR3 extends over 14 amino acids. Germline CDR1 is SGHTS and CDR2 is YDEGEE. This CDR3 is CASSSTQGARGYTF. The CDR3 coding sequence is TGTGCCAGCAGTTCGACACAGGGGGCGCGGGGCTACACCTTC.

The chain combines TRBV29-1 with TRBJ2-1; the D is unclear. Looked up from germline, CDR1 is SQVTM and CDR2 is ANQGSEA. CDR3 length: 14 amino acids. Trimming took off 1 base at V and 0 bases at J, with 7 bases between the two ends. CDR3: CSVEGRNSYNEQFF. Written as DNA, the CDR3 is TGCAGCGTTGAAGGGAGAAACTCCTACAATGAGCAGTTCTTC.

The rearrangement uses TRBV6-1 and TRBJ2-5; a weak D match, TRBD1 (6 bases). Germline assignment: CDR1 MNHNS and CDR2 SASEGT. This CDR3 has 16 residues. Trimming shortened V by 2 bases and J by 2 bases, and 15 bases separated the two germline ends. The CDR3 sequence is CASSEHLGTSQETQYF. The CDR3 region has the DNA TGTGCCAGCAGTGAACACCTGGGGACATCTCAAGAGACCCAGTACTTC.

The chain joins TRBV20-1 to TRBJ1-1; no clear D. CDR3 size: 11 residues. V shed 6 bases and J shed 8 bases, with 13 bases lying between them. Germline lookup yields CDR1 DFQATT and CDR2 SNEGSKA (reference sequence). The CDR3 coding sequence is TGCAGTGCCTTTCTTGACGGGGAAGCTTTCTTT. As protein: CSAFLDGEAFF.

The chain joins TRBV6-5 to TRBJ2-1, with D maybe TRBD1 (5 bases). Per the germline V gene, CDR1 is MNHEY and CDR2 is SVGAGI. The V end was cut by 2 bases, the J end by 5 bases, with 7 bases between. CDR3 length: 13 amino acids. CDR3 protein: CASSYGQNNEQFF. As DNA, the CDR3 is TGTGCCAGCAGTTACGGACAAAACAATGAGCAGTTCTTC.

The rearrangement links TRBV6-5 to TRBJ2-1; D unresolved. Germline assignment: CDR1 MNHEY and CDR2 SVGAGI. CDR3 size: 15 residues. V lost 2 bases to trimming and J lost 3 bases, with 11 bases between them. The CDR3 sequence is CASSYGGEVYNEQFF. The CDR3 nucleotides are TGTGCCAGCAGTTACGGCGGAGAAGTCTACAATGAGCAGTTCTTC.

This chain joins TRBV27 and TRBJ1-1; 7 nucleotides match TRBD1. V lost 8 bases to trimming and J lost 5 bases; unmatched junction nucleotides: 8. Germline loops: CDR1 MNHEY, CDR2 SMNVEV (reference sequence). The CDR3 is made up of 13 amino acids. The CDR3 nucleotides read TGTGCCAGCCAGACAGGGTTGGGGACTGAAGCTTTCTTT. Translating it yields CASQTGLGTEAFF.